The source of this T cell receptor (beta chain) is a study of Tregs in tolerant kidney transplant recipients. CD4+CD25+CD127- Tregs, CD4+CD25- non-Tregs, CD4 and CD8 cells were sorted. Method: immunoSEQ multiplex PCR; TCRdb's copy keeps in-frame clones and lacks some. The sample has around 50,000 clones; 83% are singletons. As regards this clone: Antigen unknown.

Study-level points and caveats: This study did not directly address biological reproducibility. Findings come from small patient numbers and require larger validation.

Unmatched junction bases numbered 3, after V lost 1 base and J lost 4 bases. There are 14 residues in the CDR3. CDR1 and CDR2 (germline): SGHTA, FQGNSA. The origin of this receptor is a human donor in good health. Sample: CD4+ T cells from blood. The V and J genes are TRBV7-2 and TRBJ1-1, with 7 bases identical to TRBD1. The CDR3 loop reads CASSLVRTGTEAFF. For the CDR3, the DNA is TGTGCCAGCAGCTTAGTTAGGACAGGCACTGAAGCTTTCTTT. Full variable domain (rest looked up from reference TRBV7-2 and TRBJ1-1): GAGVSQSPSNKVTEKGKDVELRCDPISGHTALYWYRQSLGQGLEFLIYFQGNSAPDKSGLPSDRFSAERTGGSVSTLTIQRTQQEDSAVYLCASSLVRTGTEAFFGQGTRLTVV.